The source of this T cell receptor beta chain is a study of T-cell memory formation after mild COVID-19. In the study overall: Each donor largely had its own TCR clusters.

Study conclusions and caveats: Day 15 to 85 contractors were CD4/CD8 balanced; later expanders leaned CD4+. Within pre-infection memory, some responding clones were found, suggesting cross-reactive memory joined. Shrinking CD4+ clones were chiefly CM and EM; CD8+ ones were chiefly EMRA.

One entry per CDR3 protein, called by TCRdb with MiXCR from the 5' RACE reads. The sample holds about 250,000 distinct CDR3 sequences, around 17% seen once. This clonotype has a count of ten or more. Its antigen is as yet unknown. V trimming: 6 bases; J trimming: 5 bases; junction bases outside the gene matches: 2. Germline V gives CDR1 KGHDR, CDR2 SFDVKD. The CDR3 sequence is 13 residues long. The genes are TRBV24-1 and TRBJ2-5, with 10 positions matching TRBD2. The sequencing sample was made of PBMCs or a T cell subset sorted from them (not recorded which). The clonotype originates from a man between 18 and 35 years old who had mild COVID-19 (a few samples of this study predate the infection). Cell type and time point are not known. For the CDR3, the DNA is TGTGCCACCAGTCTAGCGGGGGCGGAGACCCAGTACTTC. Translated: CATSLAGAETQYF.